The TCR beta chain under discussion was sequenced for a study of spatial heterogeneity in lung cancer. General study findings and limits: Expanded intratumoral alpha and beta TCR counts tracked tumor mutation counts. In tumor T cells, estimated coverage reached around 7% for alpha chains and about 13% for beta chains. There was tracking of ubiquitous and regional nonsynonymous mutations by the respective counts of ubiquitous and regional expanded TCRs.

Comment on this clonotype: The antigen remains unidentified. Because the library targeted alpha chains, this beta chain is an off-target read whose size means little.

The sample's time point: sample taken at primary tumor resection. Extraction of whole RNA from tumor, nontumor lung or frozen PBMC preceded unsorted sequencing. The V gene end was trimmed by 4 bases and the J gene end by 2 bases; junction bases not matched to a gene: 18. The CDR3 runs 20 residues. Germline-derived CDR1 and CDR2 are SGHTA and FQGNSA. On each TCR cDNA molecule, a unique molecular identifier was present. TCRdb independently ran MiXCR on the 5' RACE reads; one entry per CDR3 protein. Of some 100 distinct CDR3 sequences in the sample, about 25% were seen once. The chain couples TRBV7-2 to TRBJ2-3, with 10 bases that match TRBD2. The sequencing here drew on lung tumor tissue, taken at surgery. The receptor's source is a female donor with early-stage non-small cell lung cancer. The CDR3: CASSSAGGPRYPNNTDTQYF. CDR3 DNA: TGTGCCAGCAGCTCAGCGGGAGGGCCAAGATATCCTAATAACACAGATACGCAGTATTTT.